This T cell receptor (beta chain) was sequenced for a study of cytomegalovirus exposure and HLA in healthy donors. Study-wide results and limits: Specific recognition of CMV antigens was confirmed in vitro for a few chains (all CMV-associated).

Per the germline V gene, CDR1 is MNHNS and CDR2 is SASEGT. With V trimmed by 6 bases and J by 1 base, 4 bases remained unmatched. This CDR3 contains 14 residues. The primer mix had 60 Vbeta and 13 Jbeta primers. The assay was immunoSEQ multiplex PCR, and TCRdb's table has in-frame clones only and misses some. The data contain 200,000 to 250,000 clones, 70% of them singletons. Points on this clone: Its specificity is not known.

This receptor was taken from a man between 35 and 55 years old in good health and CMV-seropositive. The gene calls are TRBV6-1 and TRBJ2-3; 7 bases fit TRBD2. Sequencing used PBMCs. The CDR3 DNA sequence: TGTGCCAGCAGGGGAGGGCGCGGCACAGATACGCAGTATTTT. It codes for CASRGGRGTDTQYF.